The present T cell receptor (beta chain) was sequenced within a study of a mutant IDH1 vaccine in newly diagnosed glioma. Study in general: Patients began vaccination 4-6 weeks after radiotherapy alone, or with temozolomide cycles.

Clones were sequenced by immunoSEQ multiplex PCR, and TCRdb holds only the in-frame ones, with some missing. This table has around 65,000 clones, roughly four fifths appearing once. In regard to this clone: Its cognate antigen is unknown.

The CDR3 has 16 residues. V lost 1 base to trimming and J lost 2 bases, with 15 bases between them. Germline V lookup: CDR1 SGHAT, CDR2 FQNNGV. Time point: week 47, end of study. Doses consisted of 300 ug of mutant IDH1 20-mer peptide each, paired with topical imiquimod. The V and J genes are TRBV11-2 and TRBJ2-7, with D perhaps matching TRBD1 or TRBD2 (5 bases each). This receptor was taken from a man younger than 40 with glioma. This sample comprised PBMCs, obtained from a glioma patient whose treatment included an IDH1 peptide vaccine. DNA of the CDR3: TGTGCCAGCAGCTTAGGACCGAGCCAGGGACCCTACGAGCAGTACTTC. Protein sequence: CASSLGPSQGPYEQYF.